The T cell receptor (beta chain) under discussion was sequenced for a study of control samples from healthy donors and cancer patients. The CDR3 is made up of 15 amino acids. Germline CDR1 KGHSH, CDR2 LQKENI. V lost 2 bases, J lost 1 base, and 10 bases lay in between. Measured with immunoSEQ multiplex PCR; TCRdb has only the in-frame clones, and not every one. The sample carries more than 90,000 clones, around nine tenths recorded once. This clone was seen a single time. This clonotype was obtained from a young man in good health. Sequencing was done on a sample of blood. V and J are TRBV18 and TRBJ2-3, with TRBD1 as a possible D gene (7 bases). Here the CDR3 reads CASSPSRGGTDTQYF. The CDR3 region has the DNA TGTGCCAGCTCACCAAGCAGGGGGGGCACAGATACGCAGTATTTT.